This TCR beta chain was captured in a study of T-cell reconstitution after alpha-beta-depleted transplantation in children. In this sample, this clonotype turned up a few times. During its preparation, the TCRbeta library received unique molecular identifiers. TCRdb re-called the PCR reads with MiXCR, one entry per CDR3 protein. The table includes about 540,000 distinct CDR3 sequences, approximately 20% detected once. Trimming shortened V by 7 bases and J by 7 bases, and 10 bases separated the two germline ends. Germline V gene data show CDR1 as SQVTM and CDR2 as ANQGSEA. The CDR3 loop spans 10 amino acids.

This clonotype was sampled from a human donor who donated a stem cell graft to a child with acute lymphoblastic leukemia. The chain has TRBV29-1 and TRBJ2-5, with D possibly TRBD1 on 6 matching bases. This material consisted of PBMCs from the stem cell graft donor, taken from the stem cell graft. This CDR3 reads CSAGVTTQYF. The CDR3 DNA is TGCAGCGCAGGGGTGACGACCCAGTACTTC.